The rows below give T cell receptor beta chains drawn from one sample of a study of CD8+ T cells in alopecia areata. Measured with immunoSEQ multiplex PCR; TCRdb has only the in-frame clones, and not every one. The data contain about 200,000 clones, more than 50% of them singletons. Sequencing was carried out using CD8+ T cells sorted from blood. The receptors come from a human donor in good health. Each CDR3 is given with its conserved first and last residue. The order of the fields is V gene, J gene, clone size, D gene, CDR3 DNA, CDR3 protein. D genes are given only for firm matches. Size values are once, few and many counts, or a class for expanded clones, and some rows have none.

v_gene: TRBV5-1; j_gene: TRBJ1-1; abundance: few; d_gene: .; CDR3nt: TGCGCCAGCACCAGAGGCCGGCAGGGAATCACTGAAGCTTTCTTT; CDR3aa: CASTRGRQGITEAFF
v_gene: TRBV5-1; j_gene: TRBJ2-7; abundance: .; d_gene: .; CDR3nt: TGCGCCAGCAGCTTGGCGGGGGAGCAGTACTTC; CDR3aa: CASSLAGEQYF
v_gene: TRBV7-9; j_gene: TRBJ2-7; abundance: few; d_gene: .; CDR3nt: TGTGCCAGCAGCTCCCAGTGGGAGGAGCAGTACTTC; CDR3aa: CASSSQWEEQYF
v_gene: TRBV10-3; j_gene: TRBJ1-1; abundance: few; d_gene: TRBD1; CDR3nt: TGTGCCATCAGTGAGGACAGGGAGACTGAAGCTTTCTTT; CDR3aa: CAISEDRETEAFF
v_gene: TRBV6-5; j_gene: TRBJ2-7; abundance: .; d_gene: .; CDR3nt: TGTGCCAGCGGGTCCAAGTACGAGCAGTACTTC; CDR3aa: CASGSKYEQYF
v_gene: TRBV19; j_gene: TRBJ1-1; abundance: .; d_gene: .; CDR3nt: TGTGCCAGTAGTATAGTCCCTGGGACTGAAGCTTTCTTT; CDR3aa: CASSIVPGTEAFF
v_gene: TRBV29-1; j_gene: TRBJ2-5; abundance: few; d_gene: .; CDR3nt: TGCAGCGCCGCGGACGGGCGGCCAGAGACCCAGTACTTC; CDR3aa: CSAADGRPETQYF
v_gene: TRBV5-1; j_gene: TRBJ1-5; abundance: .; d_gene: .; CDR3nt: TGCGCCAGCAGCCCCGCCGGGGGGAATAGCAATCAGCCCCAGCATTTT; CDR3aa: CASSPAGGNSNQPQHF
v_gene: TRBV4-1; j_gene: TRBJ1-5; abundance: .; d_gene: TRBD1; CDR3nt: TGCGCCAGCAGTTCCCACGACACAGGGGATCAGCCCCAGCATTTT; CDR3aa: CASSSHDTGDQPQHF
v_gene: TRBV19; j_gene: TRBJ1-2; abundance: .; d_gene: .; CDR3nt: TGTGCCAGTAACTTCGGGACGATTTATAACTATGGCTACACCTTC; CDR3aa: CASNFGTIYNYGYTF
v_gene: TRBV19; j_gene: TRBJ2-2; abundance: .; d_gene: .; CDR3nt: TGTGCCAGTAGTATCAAGGCCGGGGAGCTGTTTTTT; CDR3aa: CASSIKAGELFF
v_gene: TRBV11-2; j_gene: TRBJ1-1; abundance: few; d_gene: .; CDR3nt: TGTGCCAGCAGCTTAACGTTGGCTGAAGCTTTCTTT; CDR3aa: CASSLTLAEAFF
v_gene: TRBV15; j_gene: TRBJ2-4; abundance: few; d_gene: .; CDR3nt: TGTGCCACCAGCAGAGAAGGGCGGAATAAGGACATTCAGTACTTC; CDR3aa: CATSREGRNKDIQYF
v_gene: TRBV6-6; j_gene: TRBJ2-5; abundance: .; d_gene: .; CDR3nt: TGTGCCATCTCGGGGTCTAGAAAGGAGACCCAGTACTTC; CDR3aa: CAISGSRKETQYF
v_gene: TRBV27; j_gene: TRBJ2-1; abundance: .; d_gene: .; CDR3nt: TGTGCCAGCAGTACAGGGTCGAATGAGCAGTTCTTC; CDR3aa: CASSTGSNEQFF
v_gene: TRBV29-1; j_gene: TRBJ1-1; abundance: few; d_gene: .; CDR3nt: TGCAGCGTTGACGGCGAGAACACTGAAGCTTTCTTT; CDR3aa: CSVDGENTEAFF
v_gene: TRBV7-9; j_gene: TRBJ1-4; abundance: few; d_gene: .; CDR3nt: TGTGCCAGCAGCGATGGGAGTGAAAAACTGTTTTTT; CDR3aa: CASSDGSEKLFF
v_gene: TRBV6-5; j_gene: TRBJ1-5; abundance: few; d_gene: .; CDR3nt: TGTGCCAGCAGTATAGGAGGTAGCAATCAGCCCCAGCATTTT; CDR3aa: CASSIGGSNQPQHF
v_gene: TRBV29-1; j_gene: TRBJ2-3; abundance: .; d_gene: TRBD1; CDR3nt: TGCAGCGTTTTTGTTTGGCAGGGGGCAGATACGCAGTATTTT; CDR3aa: CSVFVWQGADTQYF
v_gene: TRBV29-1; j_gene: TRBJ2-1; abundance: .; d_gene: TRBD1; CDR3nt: TGCAGCGCAACCACCGGGACAGGAACCTACAATGAGCAGTTCTTC; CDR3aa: CSATTGTGTYNEQFF
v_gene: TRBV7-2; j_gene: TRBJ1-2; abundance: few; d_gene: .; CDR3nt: TGTGCCAGCAGCAACGGACAGAACTATGGCTACACCTTC; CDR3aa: CASSNGQNYGYTF
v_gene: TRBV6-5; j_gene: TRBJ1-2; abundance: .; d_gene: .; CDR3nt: TGTGCCAGCACCGTGAGCAGGGCGGGCTATGGCTACACCTTC; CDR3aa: CASTVSRAGYGYTF
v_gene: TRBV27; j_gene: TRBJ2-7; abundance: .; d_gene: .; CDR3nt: TGTGCCAGCAGTCATTGGAGGACTGTCGGCAACGAGCAGTACTTC; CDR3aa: CASSHWRTVGNEQYF